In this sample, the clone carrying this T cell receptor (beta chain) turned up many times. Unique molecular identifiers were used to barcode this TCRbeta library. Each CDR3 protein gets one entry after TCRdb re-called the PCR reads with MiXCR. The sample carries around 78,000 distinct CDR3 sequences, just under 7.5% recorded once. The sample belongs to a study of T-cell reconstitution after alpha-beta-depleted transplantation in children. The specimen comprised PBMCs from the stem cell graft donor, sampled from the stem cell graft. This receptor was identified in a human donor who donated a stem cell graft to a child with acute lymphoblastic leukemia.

In DNA, the CDR3 is TGCAGTGCTAGAGGGACCAAAACAGATACGCAGTATTTT. Its protein product is CSARGTKTDTQYF. The rearrangement uses TRBV20-1 and TRBJ2-3; D unclear. This CDR3 region has 13 residues. Germline loops: CDR1 DFQATT, CDR2 SNEGSKA (reference sequence). With 1 base removed from V and 3 bases from J, the gap between germline ends came to 8 bases.